This entry features one T cell receptor (beta chain) sequence. This entry comes from a study of shared clonotypes between healthy human individuals. Positively selected for CCR7, the CD45RO-negative cells used as naive CD8 cells excluded terminally differentiated effector memory CD45RA+ cells. Trimming left V 6 bases short and J 0 bases short, with 15 bases between. CDR1 is MNHNS, CDR2 SASEGT, per germline. The CDR3 runs to 15 residues. Profiling relied on immunoSEQ multiplex PCR, and the TCRdb table lists in-frame clones only, not all of them. The sample records hundreds of thousands of clones, approximately 96% being singletons.

Sample: naive CD8+ T cells sorted from blood. This chain uses TRBV6-1 with TRBJ2-7; possibly TRBD2 for D (5 bases). The receptor was derived from a woman under 40 in good health. This CDR3 reads CASRTLAESSYEQYF. The DNA of the CDR3 is TGTGCCAGCAGGACCCTAGCCGAAAGCTCCTACGAGCAGTACTTC.